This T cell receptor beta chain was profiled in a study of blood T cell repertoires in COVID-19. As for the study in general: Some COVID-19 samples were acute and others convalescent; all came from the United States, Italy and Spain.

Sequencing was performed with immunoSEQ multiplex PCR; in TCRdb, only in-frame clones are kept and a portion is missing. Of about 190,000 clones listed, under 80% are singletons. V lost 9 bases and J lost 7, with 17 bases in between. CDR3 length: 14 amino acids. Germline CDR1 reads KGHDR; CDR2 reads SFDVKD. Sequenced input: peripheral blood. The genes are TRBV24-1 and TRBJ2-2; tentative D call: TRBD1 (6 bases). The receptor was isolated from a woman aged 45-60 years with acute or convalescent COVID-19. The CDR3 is CATGRTGKGGELFF. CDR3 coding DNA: TGTGCCACCGGGCGAACAGGGAAAGGCGGGGAGCTGTTTTTT.